The T cell receptor (beta chain) under discussion was sequenced for a study of graft-versus-host responses after intestinal transplantation. Trimming left V 9 bases short and J 0 bases short, with 11 bases between. Germline lookup yields CDR1 MNHEY and CDR2 SMNVEV (reference sequence). CDR3 length equals 13 residues. This clone was observed a single time. Its antigen is unidentified. Generated by immunoSEQ multiplex PCR, the TCRdb table keeps only in-frame clones and is missing some. The sample has some 86,000 clones, about nine tenths seen once. This specimen was unstimulated CD4+ T cells sorted from spleen or lymph node cells, taken before intestinal transplant. The chain carries TRBV27 and TRBJ1-1; a possible D gene is TRBD1 (5 bases). The receptor was isolated from a human donor who received an intestinal transplant. The CDR3 DNA reads as TGTGCCAGTCGACAGATTATGAACACTGAAGCTTTCTTT. It translates to CASRQIMNTEAFF.